This T cell receptor (beta chain) was documented in a study of lymphopenia after photon versus proton radiotherapy. Findings and caveats of the study: Only patients who died were analyzed for survival; proton advantage is unproven.

On this clone: What it binds is not known.

The CDR3 totals 14 residues. Germline CDR1 and CDR2: SGHRS and YFSETQ. V lost 0 bases and J 5 bases, leaving 6 bases between the germline ends. Clones were sequenced by immunoSEQ multiplex PCR, and TCRdb holds only the in-frame ones, with some missing. The sample lists over 25,000 clones; roughly nine tenths were seen once. This clonotype was obtained from a woman in her forties or fifties with cholangiocarcinoma. The starting material was peripheral blood, obtained from a patient treated with photon-based radiotherapy. The V gene is TRBV5-1, the J gene TRBJ1-6; D remains ambiguous. The chain's CDR3 is CASSLGIDNSPLHF. The CDR3 region has the DNA TGCGCCAGCAGCTTGGGGATAGATAATTCACCCCTCCACTTT.